This T cell receptor beta chain was retrieved from a study of CD8 T cells in Susac syndrome (dated by TCRdb to between 2018 and 2021). With respect to the entire study: Whether CD8+ T cell activation and differentiation in Susac syndrome was antigen driven was tested using repertoire sequencing. The clonality of the CD8+ T cell repertoire was compared across over 9 healthy donors, about 14 Susac syndrome patients and 15 multiple sclerosis patients.

Broad study findings and their caveats: The number of individuals in the TCR sequencing and HLA analysis was recognized as being relatively small.

This clonotype occurred once. This clone's antigen is unknown. Base-call qualities are not available, and no considerably larger clone is one nucleotide away. Evidence from one read is weak. RNA was extracted with the RNeasy kit and roughly 0.45 to 1 ug was reverse transcribed using random hexamers. TCR beta CDR3 regions were amplified with the immunoSEQ multiplex PCR assay covering 54 Vbeta and 13 Jbeta segments. PCR amplification bias was corrected using a synthetic template baseline for primer optimization and computational correction. As for the authors' bioinformatics: Reads were assigned to V, D and J genes according to IMGT and analyzed in immunoSEQ Analyzer, with only productive sequences retained. To calculate clonality, Shannon entropy was normalized by log2 of the number of productive unique sequences and then subtracted from one. Public and private clones were assessed among the 100 most prevalent clones of each patient and control. Clones were defined as Susac-specific when absent from the healthy and MS cohorts, from about 970 published viral clones and from other ImmuneACCESS disease sequences. TCRdb redid the processing of the public reads, applying fastp at Q25 and MiXCR, and retained in-frame beta chains. CDR3 protein duplicates are merged, each entry listing the most common genes and DNA. The V and J calls here are based on TCRdb, not the publication. The sample yields approximately 120,000 distinct CDR3 sequences; 80% to 95% were counted once. The ten largest clonotypes hold roughly 0.12% of the sample.

Peripheral blood CD8+ and CD4+ T cells from healthy donors, Susac syndrome patients and multiple sclerosis patients were profiled by high-throughput TCR beta sequencing. The healthy donors served as controls matched for age and sex. Bulk CD8+ and CD4+ T cells were purified magnetically by negative isolation, whereas CD8+ TEMRA cells were enriched by FACS. Blood was drawn into EDTA tubes, processed within 24 hours, and PBMCs were isolated by density gradient centrifugation. PBMCs intended for TCR sequencing were cryopreserved in liquid nitrogen and thawed later in a water bath at 37 degrees C. The sorted or isolated CD4+, CD8+ and CD8+ TEMRA cells reached a purity of at least 90%. The CDR3 starts with the cysteine, ends with the phenylalanine, and has 15 residues. Only the CDR3 DNA is retained, 45 bases long and in frame from the first base. CDR1 and CDR2 (SGDLS, YYNGEE) derive from the germline V gene. V is pared back by 0 bases and J by 0 bases, with 7 bases lying between the germline termini.

The rearranged segments are TRBV9 and TRBJ2-1, with no confident D gene call. The receptor was isolated from a human donor in good health. The sample comprised CD8+ T cells from PBMCs. The DNA is TGTGCCAGCAGCGTAGAGGCGAGCTCCTACAATGAGCAGTTCTTC. Translation gives CASSVEASSYNEQFF.